This TCR beta chain is from a study of blood T cell repertoires in COVID-19 (dated by TCRdb to 2020 to 2021). Background on the whole study: The collaborator samples originated in the United States, Italy and Spain and spanned the acute and convalescent phases of COVID-19. The material from the prospective study consisted of cDNA or gDNA derived from T cells, B-cell-depleted T cells, or PBMCs. Deeply sampled blood TCRbeta repertoires from subjects exposed to, actively infected with, or recovered from COVID-19 were included in the dataset. The repertoires were released in a freely available public database intended as a resource for research on the immune response to SARS-CoV-2. The samples were drawn from the first 160 participants of the ongoing ImmuneRACE study and from 1,254 subjects provided by 6 global collaborators. A de-identified subject ID, COVID-19 status, age in years and sex were almost always included in the sample metadata. Where available, HLA class I and class II types were obtained from metadata supplied by the sample provider rather than from assay-based typing.

Beyond this particular receptor, the publication reports: The amount of clinical and demographic metadata varied by source and participant and was provided uncurated.

TCRbeta CDR3 regions were amplified from genomic DNA by means of the immunoSEQ Assay, a bias-controlled multiplex PCR. The study's own analysis went as follows. Within the assay, amplification of reference gene primers was used to estimate how many nucleated cells each sample contained. Sequence reads were collapsed and filtered to measure the absolute abundance of every unique TCRbeta CDR3 rearrangement. Productive Simpson clonality was computed per sample as the square root of Simpson's diversity index over productive rearrangements. The immuneACCESS repertoire file appears here via TCRdb, limited to in-frame rearrangements. These files lack a portion of the clones; in checked studies, under half of the deficit traces to unresolved V genes, and the cause of the others is not known. V, J and clone size derive from that table, while D and trimming were established from the DNA sequence. The sample yields roughly 250,000 clones; about 89% were counted once. The top ten clones comprise roughly 9% of the sample.

The germline V gene (reference sequence) provides CDR1 PRHDT and CDR2 FYEKMQ. The V end loses 5 bases and the J end loses 2 bases, and a stretch of 19 bases separates them. The CDR3 runs 16 residues from the cysteine to the phenylalanine. Of the read, only the CDR3 DNA is kept; its 48 bases are in frame from base 1. Participants in the prospective study were enrolled through a virtual design, were aged roughly 18 to 90 years, and lived in roughly 24 United States geographic areas. In the prospective study, participants were assigned to cohorts based on the clinical history participants reported in a screening survey and a study questionnaire. For ImmuneRACE Cohort 3, a participant was defined as recovered based on two consecutive negative NP/OP PCR tests, clearance by a healthcare professional, or resolution of symptoms. In the prospective study, whole blood, serum and a nasopharyngeal or oropharyngeal swab were collected from each participant by mobile phlebotomists. Additional blood draws and questionnaires over an approximately two-month period could optionally be provided by prospective study participants. Before DNA extraction, blood samples from the prospective study were shipped at room temperature or frozen.

Worth noting for this clone: It has no known antigen specificity. Base qualities are not provided; no much larger clone lies one nucleotide away.

The sequence was obtained from a man aged 40-49 years who had recovered from COVID-19. Sequencing was performed on PBMCs or T cells enriched from blood (not recorded which). The rearrangement combines TRBV13 with TRBJ2-7; TRBD1 is perhaps the D gene, given 6 matching bases. CDR3 protein: CASSPNQGGPTYEQYF. The bases read TGTGCCAGCAGCCCAAATCAAGGGGGACCCACCTACGAGCAGTACTTC.